The 22 T cell receptor beta chains below were found in one sample sequenced in a study of blood T cells in healthy people across ages. Sample-barcoded 5' priming and a J-beta primer mix drove a second PCR of roughly 6 to 12 cycles. TCRdb processed the 5' RACE reads anew with MiXCR; each CDR3 protein has one entry. Of around 1.7 million distinct CDR3 sequences listed, roughly 27% are singletons. The sequenced material came from blood. These receptors were collected from a woman aged 25-40 years in good health.

Notes on this clonotype: The junction departs from the called germline gene at one end, perhaps through a read error. CDR3 DNA sequence: TGTGCCGGCAGTTACAGACGTGCCTACGAGCAGTACTTC. Protein sequence: CAGSYRRAYEQYF. V usage is TRBV6-6 and J usage is TRBJ2-4; D remains ambiguous. Judging by the DNA end, TRBJ2-7 fits better; the J call may be wrong. CDR3 length equals 13 residues. Germline loops: CDR1 MNHNY, CDR2 SVGAGI (reference sequence).

This clonotype was picked up a small number of times. The V gene is TRBV7-9, the J gene TRBJ2-1; a weak D match, TRBD2 (5 bases). Deletions cut 4 bases from V and 9 bases from J, with 19 bases between. This CDR3 is built from 15 residues. Per the germline V gene, CDR1 is SEHNR and CDR2 is FQNEAQ (reference sequence). This CDR3 reads CASSSTGIGPPEQFF. The DNA of the CDR3 is TGTGCCAGCAGCTCCACGGGAATAGGACCACCTGAGCAGTTCTTC. The full variable domain, rest sourced from reference TRBV7-9 and TRBJ2-1, is DTGVSQNPRHKITKRGQNVTFRCDPISEHNRLYWYRQTLGQGPEFLTYFQNEAQLEKSRLLSDRFSAERPKGSFSTLEIQRTEQGDSAMYLCASSSTGIGPPEQFFGPGTRLTVL.

This chain connects TRBV14 to TRBJ2-7, with 10 bases matching TRBD1. The length of the CDR3 is 15 residues. The germline V gene encodes CDR1 SGHDN and CDR2 FVKESK. The ends lost 5 bases at V and 6 bases at J; junction bases unmatched: 10. CDR3 residues: CASSFMGTGDREQYF. The CDR3 coding sequence is TGTGCCAGCAGCTTCATGGGGACAGGGGACCGCGAGCAGTACTTC.

This clonotype was detected ten times or more. J is TRBJ2-1 and V is TRBV7-2; D may match TRBD1 or TRBD2 (5 bases each). The CDR3 contains 16 residues. V shed 5 bases and J shed 0 bases, with 14 bases lying between them. Germline V gives CDR1 SGHTA, CDR2 FQGNSA. DNA of the CDR3: TGTGCCAGCAGCCGCTCTTATGGGGGCTCCTACAATGAGCAGTTCTTC. This translates into CASSRSYGGSYNEQFF.

Many counts were recorded for this clonotype. The chain links TRBV9 to TRBJ2-1; D ambiguous. This CDR3 comprises 15 residues. CDR1 SGDLS and CDR2 YYNGEE come from the germline V gene. The V and J ends lost 2 bases and 2 bases respectively, with 11 bases between them. The CDR3 loop reads CASSVAHAAYNEQFF. CDR3 in DNA: TGTGCCAGCAGCGTGGCCCACGCTGCCTACAATGAGCAGTTCTTC.

V usage is TRBV4-1 and J usage is TRBJ2-7, with TRBD1 identical over 10 bases. Losses at the gene ends were 3 bases for V and 3 bases for J; bases not matched to a gene: 5. The CDR3 is 15 residues long. CDR1 and CDR2 from the germline V gene are MGHRA and YSYEKL. The CDR3 coding sequence is TGCGCCAGCAGCCATCCGGGACAGGGGAACTACGAGCAGTACTTC. Its protein is CASSHPGQGNYEQYF.

The chain combines TRBV7-2 with TRBJ1-1; D gene ambiguous. Deletions cut 5 bases from V and 6 bases from J, with 16 bases between. CDR1 is SGHTA, CDR2 FQGNSA, per germline. This CDR3 has 14 residues. The CDR3 is CASSPGTSGAEAFF. CDR3 sequence (DNA): TGTGCCAGCAGCCCTGGTACTAGCGGCGCTGAAGCTTTCTTT. The full variable domain, with the rest looked up from reference TRBV7-2 and TRBJ1-1, is GAGVSQSPSNKVTEKGKDVELRCDPISGHTALYWYRQSLGQGLEFLIYFQGNSAPDKSGLPSDRFSAERTGGSVSTLTIQRTQQEDSAVYLCASSPGTSGAEAFFGQGTRLTVV.

This clonotype has more than one count but fewer than ten. The rearrangement links TRBV28 to TRBJ1-5, with D possibly TRBD1 on 5 matching bases. Germline lookup yields CDR1 MDHEN and CDR2 SYDVKM. Trimming removed 5 bases from V and 5 bases from J, with 16 bases in between. This CDR3 comprises 15 residues. This CDR3 reads CASSRGSGYDQPQHF. The CDR3 DNA reads TGTGCCAGCAGTCGGGGGTCAGGGTATGATCAGCCCCAGCATTTT. Together with reference TRBV28 and TRBJ1-5, the CDR3 gives the full variable domain: DVKVTQSSRYLVKRTGEKVFLECVQDMDHENMFWYRQDPGLGLRLIYFSYDVKMKEKGDIPEGYSVSREKKERFSLILESASTNQTSMYLCASSRGSGYDQPQHFGDGTRLSIL.

This clonotype appeared a few times. The V gene is TRBV5-5, the J gene TRBJ2-3, with D perhaps matching TRBD1 (6 bases). Germline V gene data show CDR1 as SGHKS and CDR2 as YYEKEE (reference sequence). Between the trimmed V and J ends, which lost 1 base and 5 bases, there was a span of 11 bases. This CDR3 is built from 14 residues. CDR3 sequence: CASSLNPGEDTQYF. CDR3 coding DNA: TGTGCCAGCAGCTTGAATCCAGGGGAAGATACGCAGTATTTT.

The rearrangement links TRBV7-9 to TRBJ2-3; 7 positions match TRBD2. The CDR3 loop spans 15 amino acids. CDR1 is SEHNR, CDR2 FQNEAQ, per germline (reference sequence). V dropped 8 bases and J dropped 4; count of bases not matched to a gene: 12. CDR3 amino acids: CASGHLAAGADTQYF. The CDR3 coding sequence is TGTGCCAGCGGCCATCTAGCGGCCGGTGCAGATACGCAGTATTTT.

This clonotype was seen only a few times. The genes are TRBV6-6 and TRBJ2-3, with D tentatively TRBD1 or TRBD2 (6 bases each). V lost 7 bases, J lost 5 bases, and 13 bases lay in between. This CDR3 comprises 13 residues. Germline values: CDR1 MNHNY, CDR2 SVGAGI (reference sequence). The CDR3 spells CASTVGGVDTQYF. Written as DNA, the CDR3 is TGTGCCAGCACCGTCGGGGGCGTAGATACGCAGTATTTT.

The sample holds a few counts of this clonotype. V is TRBV27 and J is TRBJ2-3; 8 positions agree with TRBD2. The J segment lost 4 bases and the V segment lost 6 bases, leaving 6 bases of the junction unmatched. The CDR3 loop spans 14 amino acids. The germline gives CDR1 MNHEY, CDR2 SMNVEV (reference sequence). DNA of the CDR3: TGTGCCAGCAGGCTGACTAGCGTACCAGATACGCAGTATTTT. This sequence encodes CASRLTSVPDTQYF.

Details on this clonotype: Being one base from a much bigger clone, this may be a read error. This rearrangement joins TRBV7-9 to TRBJ2-7; D is tentatively TRBD1 or TRBD2 (5 bases each). The CDR3 is 15 residues long. Looked up from germline, CDR1 is SEHNR and CDR2 is FQNEAQ (reference sequence). Trimming pared 2 bases from V and 3 bases from J, leaving 14 bases between. CDR3 residues: CASSLLGGGRYEQYF. The DNA for the CDR3 is TGTGCCAGCAGCTTACTAGGTGGGGGACGCTACGAGCAGTACTTC.

Of note for this clonotype: A much bigger clone sits one base away, suggesting this may be a read error. The J gene is TRBJ2-3, the V gene TRBV7-2; D might be TRBD2 (5 bases). The CDR3 extends over 13 amino acids. The V end lost 9 bases, the J end lost 4 bases, and 14 bases lay between the germline ends. Germline V CDR1 and CDR2: SGHTA, FQGNSA. DNA of the CDR3: TGTGCCAGTGGCGAGAGCGGCCCAGATACGCAGTATTTT. It is translated as CASGESGPDTQYF.

V gene TRBV29-1 combines with J gene TRBJ2-5; D may match TRBD1 or TRBD2 (6 bases each). This CDR3 is built from 14 residues. CDR1 and CDR2 (germline): SQVTM, ANQGSEA. Trimming shortened V by 6 bases and J by 11 bases, and 25 bases separated the two germline ends. The CDR3 here is CSVYGGGPYNEQYF. The CDR3 nucleotides read TGCAGCGTCTATGGAGGGGGACCCTACAATGAGCAGTACTTC. Filled out from reference TRBV29-1 and TRBJ2-5, the complete variable domain reads SAVISQKPSRDICQRGTSLTIQCQVDSQVTMMFWYRQQPGQSLTLIATANQGSEATYESGFVIDKFPISRPNLTFSTLTVSNMSPEDSSIYLCSVYGGGPYNEQYFGPGTRLLVL.

The rearrangement joins TRBV20-1 to TRBJ2-3, with 8 bases matching TRBD2. Looked up from germline, CDR1 is DFQATT and CDR2 is SNEGSKA (reference sequence). This CDR3 spans 14 amino acids. V dropped 1 base and J dropped 6; count of bases not matched to a gene: 6. The CDR3 sequence is CSARVQREKDTQYF. In DNA, the CDR3 is TGCAGTGCTAGAGTTCAGCGGGAGAAGGATACGCAGTATTTT.

The genes are TRBV5-1 and TRBJ2-5; D remains unclear. CDR1 is SGHRS, CDR2 YFSETQ, per germline. Trimming cost V 7 bases and J 11 bases, with 24 bases left between them. The CDR3 contains 14 residues. The CDR3 here is CASYESTDDLEQYF. The CDR3 nucleotides read TGCGCCAGCTACGAGTCGACCGACGATCTTGAGCAGTACTTC.

This clonotype was counted only a few times. This chain uses TRBV11-2 with TRBJ2-6, with D possibly being TRBD1 or TRBD2 (6 bases each). V was pared by 2 bases and J by 0 bases, with 20 bases between. Germline V gene sequence: CDR1 SGHAT, CDR2 FQNNGV. This CDR3 is built from 20 residues. In nucleotides, the CDR3 is TGTGCCAGCAGCTTAATCGGAGGGGAAGGGGGAAACTCTGGGGCCAACGTCCTGACTTTC. Translating it yields CASSLIGGEGGNSGANVLTF.

V usage is TRBV5-6 and J usage is TRBJ2-1; tentatively, D is TRBD2 (8 bases). The CDR3 spans 18 residues. V was shortened by 2 bases and J by 10 bases, with 28 bases between the two germline ends. Per the germline V gene, CDR1 is SGHDT and CDR2 is YYEEEE. CDR3 sequence reads: CASSFGGGGLALRREQFF. The DNA of the CDR3 is TGTGCCAGCAGCTTTGGAGGGGGCGGACTAGCCCTCAGAAGAGAGCAGTTCTTC.

This clonotype was counted only a few times. The rearrangement uses TRBV15 and TRBJ1-2, with unresolved D. The CDR3 loop spans 12 amino acids. Germline lookup yields CDR1 LNHNV and CDR2 YYDKDF (reference sequence). Trimming cost V 8 bases and J 9 bases, with 16 bases left between them. CDR3 nucleotides: TGTGCCACCTCGGAGGGAAGGATGCGCTACACCTTC. Residues: CATSEGRMRYTF.

The CDR3 sequence: CASSPAGEFGLNEQFF. The CDR3 DNA reads as TGCGCCAGCAGCCCAGCGGGCGAGTTCGGGCTCAATGAGCAGTTCTTC. This chain links TRBV5-1 with TRBJ2-1; tentative D call: TRBD2 (6 bases). Per the germline V gene, CDR1 is SGHRS and CDR2 is YFSETQ. V gave up 4 bases and J gave up 6 bases, with 20 bases separating them. This CDR3 is 16 amino acids long.

This clonotype was observed a single time. J is TRBJ1-1 and V is TRBV6-6; D gene uncertain. CDR3 length equals 15 residues. V was clipped by 2 bases and J by 0 bases, with 10 bases between them. CDR1 and CDR2 from the germline V gene are MNHNY and SVGAGI (reference sequence). The CDR3 DNA is TGTGCCAGCAGTTACCCTCGCACCCTGAACACTGAAGCTTTCTTT. Translation: CASSYPRTLNTEAFF.